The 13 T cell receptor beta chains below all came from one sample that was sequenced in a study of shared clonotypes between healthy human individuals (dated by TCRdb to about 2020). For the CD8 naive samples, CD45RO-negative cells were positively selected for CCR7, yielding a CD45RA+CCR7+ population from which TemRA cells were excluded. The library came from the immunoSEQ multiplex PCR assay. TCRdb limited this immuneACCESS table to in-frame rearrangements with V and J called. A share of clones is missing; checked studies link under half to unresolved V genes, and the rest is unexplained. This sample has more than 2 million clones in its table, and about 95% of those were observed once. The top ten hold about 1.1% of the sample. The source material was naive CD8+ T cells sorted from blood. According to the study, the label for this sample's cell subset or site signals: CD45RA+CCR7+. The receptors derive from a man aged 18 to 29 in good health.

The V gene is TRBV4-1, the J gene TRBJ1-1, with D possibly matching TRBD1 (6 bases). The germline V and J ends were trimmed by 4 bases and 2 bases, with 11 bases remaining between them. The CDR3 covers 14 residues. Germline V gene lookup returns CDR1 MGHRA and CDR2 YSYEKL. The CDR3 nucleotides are TGCGCCAGCAGCCCATCCGGGACAAACACTGAAGCTTTCTTT. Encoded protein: CASSPSGTNTEAFF.

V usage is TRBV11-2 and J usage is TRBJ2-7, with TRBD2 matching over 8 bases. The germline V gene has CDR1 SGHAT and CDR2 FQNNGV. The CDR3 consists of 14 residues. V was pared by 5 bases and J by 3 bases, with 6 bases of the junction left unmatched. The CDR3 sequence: CASSGSRGGYEQYF. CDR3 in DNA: TGTGCCAGCAGCGGGTCACGGGGGGGCTACGAGCAGTACTTC.

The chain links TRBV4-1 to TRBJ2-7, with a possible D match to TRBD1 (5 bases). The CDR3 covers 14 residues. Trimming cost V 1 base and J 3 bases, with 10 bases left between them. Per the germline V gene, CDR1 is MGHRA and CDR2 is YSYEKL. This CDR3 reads CASSQGAGHYEQYF. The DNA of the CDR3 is TGCGCCAGCAGCCAAGGGGCAGGACACTACGAGCAGTACTTC.

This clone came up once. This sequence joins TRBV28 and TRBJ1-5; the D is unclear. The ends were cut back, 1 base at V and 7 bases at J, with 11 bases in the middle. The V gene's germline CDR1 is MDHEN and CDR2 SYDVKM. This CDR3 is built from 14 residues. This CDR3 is CASSLSLGGQPQHF. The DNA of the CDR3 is TGTGCCAGCAGTTTATCTCTGGGCGGGCAGCCCCAGCATTTT. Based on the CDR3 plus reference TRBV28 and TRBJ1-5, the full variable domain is DVKVTQSSRYLVKRTGEKVFLECVQDMDHENMFWYRQDPGLGLRLIYFSYDVKMKEKGDIPEGYSVSREKKERFSLILESASTNQTSMYLCASSLSLGGQPQHFGDGTRLSIL.

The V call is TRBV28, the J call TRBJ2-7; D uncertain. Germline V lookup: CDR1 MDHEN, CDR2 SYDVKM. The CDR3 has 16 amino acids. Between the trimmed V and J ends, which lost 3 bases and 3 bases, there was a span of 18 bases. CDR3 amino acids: CASSFSDSDRLYEQYF. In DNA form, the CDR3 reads TGTGCCAGCAGTTTTTCCGACTCGGACCGGCTCTACGAGCAGTACTTC.

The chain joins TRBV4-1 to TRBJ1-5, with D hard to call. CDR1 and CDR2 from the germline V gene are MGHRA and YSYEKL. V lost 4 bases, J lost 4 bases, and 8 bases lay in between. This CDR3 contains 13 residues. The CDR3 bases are TGCGCCAGCAGCCCCGGGCCAAATCAGCCCCAGCATTTT. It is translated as CASSPGPNQPQHF.

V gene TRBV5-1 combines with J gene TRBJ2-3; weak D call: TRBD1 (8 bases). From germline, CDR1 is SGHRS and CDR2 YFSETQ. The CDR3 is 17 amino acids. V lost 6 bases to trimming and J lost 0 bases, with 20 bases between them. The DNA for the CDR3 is TGCGCCAGCATATTTCGGACAGGGAGGGTAAGCACAGATACGCAGTATTTT. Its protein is CASIFRTGRVSTDTQYF.

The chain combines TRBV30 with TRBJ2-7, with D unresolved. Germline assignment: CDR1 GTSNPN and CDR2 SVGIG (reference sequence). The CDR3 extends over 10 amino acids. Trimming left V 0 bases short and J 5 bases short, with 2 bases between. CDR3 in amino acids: CAWSVDEQYF. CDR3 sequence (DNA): TGTGCCTGGAGTGTAGACGAGCAGTACTTC.

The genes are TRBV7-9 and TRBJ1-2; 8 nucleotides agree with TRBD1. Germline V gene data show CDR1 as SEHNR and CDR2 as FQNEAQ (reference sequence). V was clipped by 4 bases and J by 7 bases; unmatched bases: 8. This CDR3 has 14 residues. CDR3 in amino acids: CASSYPGGAVGYTF. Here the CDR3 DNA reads TGTGCCAGCAGCTATCCAGGGGGCGCGGTTGGCTACACCTTC.

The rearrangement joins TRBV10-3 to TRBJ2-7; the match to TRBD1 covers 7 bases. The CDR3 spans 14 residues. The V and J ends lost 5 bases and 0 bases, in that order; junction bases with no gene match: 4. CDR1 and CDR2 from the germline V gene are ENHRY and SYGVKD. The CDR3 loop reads CAISRDRNSYEQYF. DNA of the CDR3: TGTGCCATCAGTCGGGACAGAAACTCCTACGAGCAGTACTTC.

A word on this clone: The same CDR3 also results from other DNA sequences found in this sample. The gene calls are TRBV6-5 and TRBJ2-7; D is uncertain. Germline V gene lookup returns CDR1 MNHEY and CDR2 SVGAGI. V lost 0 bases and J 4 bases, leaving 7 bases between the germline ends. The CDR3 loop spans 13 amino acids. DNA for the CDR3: TGTGCCAGCAGTTACTCCGCCGGTTACGAGCAGTACTTC. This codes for CASSYSAGYEQYF.

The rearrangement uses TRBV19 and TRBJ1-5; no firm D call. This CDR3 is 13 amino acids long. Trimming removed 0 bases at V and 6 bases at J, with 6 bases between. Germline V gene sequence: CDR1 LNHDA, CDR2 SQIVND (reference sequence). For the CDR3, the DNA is TGTGCCAGTAGTATAGAAGGGTCTCAGCCCCAGCATTTT. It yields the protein CASSIEGSQPQHF.

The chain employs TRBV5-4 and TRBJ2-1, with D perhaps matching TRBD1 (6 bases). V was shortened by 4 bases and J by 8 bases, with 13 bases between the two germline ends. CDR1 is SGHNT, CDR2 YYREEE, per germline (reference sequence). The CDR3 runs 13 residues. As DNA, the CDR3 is TGTGCCAGCAGCAGCCAGGGGCATTATGAGCAGTTCTTC. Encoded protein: CASSSQGHYEQFF.